A selection of T cell receptor beta chains follows, all from one sample in a study of Ad26.COV2.S vaccination and SARS-CoV-2 variants. The assay was immunoSEQ multiplex PCR, and TCRdb's table has in-frame clones only and misses some. Of roughly 330,000 clones detected, roughly 90% appear once; the ten largest clones hold approximately 5.8%. Sample: peripheral blood, taken in a trial of Ad26.COV2.S vaccine versus placebo. The receptors stem from a person aged 18-65 years who received the Ad26.COV2.S COVID-19 vaccine or a placebo. Both conserved end residues are part of each CDR3.

v_gene,CDR3aa
TRBV13,CASSPGLQYSDNEQFF
TRBV4-2,CASSPMSSPYNYGYTF
TRBV4-2,CASSLPGGDTEAFF
TRBV27,CASSIGRNYEQYF
TRBV2,CASSDEVSNQPQHF
TRBV6-2/TRBV6-3,CASSFRAKYNEQFF
TRBV6-5,CASSVLGITGELFF
TRBV10-3,CAISESGQGKNYGYTF
TRBV6-5,CASSYQGSTEAFF
TRBV4-3,CASSQLSGGAGELFF
TRBV24-1,CATSDVTGAPDTQYF
TRBV6-5,CASSYGGVPYNEQFF
TRBV7-3,CASSRTSGSYEQFF
TRBV5-6,CASSLVRDRNQPQHF
TRBV25-1,CASSDFGSGSTDTQYF
TRBV11-2,CASSFGLLSTEAFF
TRBV11-1,CASSVGTGNYGYTF
TRBV25-1,CASSEYNVGGVRGYTF
TRBV3-1/TRBV3-2,CASSQSTGIREKLFF
TRBV11-2,CASSLDLNGGYTF
TRBV5-1,CASSWDSNAEAFF
TRBV6-5,CASRNGQVNYGYTF
TRBV12-3/TRBV12-4,CASKGDAYNEQFF
TRBV9,CASSPYSGTGVGNIQYF
TRBV2,CASGPVGTEAFF
TRBV27,CASSMLLNQPQHF
TRBV28,CASRTPRNTIYF
TRBV6-1,CASSEATGLGEKLFF
TRBV5-4,CASSLTFPSPEAFF
TRBV12-3/TRBV12-4,CASSGTGTIGYTF
TRBV25-1,CASSQTGLYTEAFF
TRBV19,CASSPGLAIAKNIQYF
TRBV19,CASSISDLGTEQFF
TRBV10-1,CASSEAGYNSPLHF
TRBV9,CASSVDWTGDTYEQYF
TRBV7-2,CASSLQFGRAVGYTF
TRBV6-5,CASSLTGLKTEAFF
TRBV7-8,CASSLRRDLNQPQHF
TRBV5-6,CASSRLEGTYEQYF
TRBV19,CASSRQGAWVNTEAFF
TRBV19,CASNADRVKTEAFF
TRBV7-8,CASSSSYYRGTGEKLFF
TRBV19,CASTDPAGGGLNSPLHF
TRBV4-3,CASSPQGANQPQHF
TRBV3-1/TRBV3-2,CASSHFRGPADTQYF
TRBV24-1,CATSVVYGYTF
TRBV19,CASKGAPGAASNTEAFF
TRBV27,CASSSTGLNQPQHF
TRBV30,CACRWDRDGYQPQHF
TRBV6-2/TRBV6-3,CASSYSSAEAFF
TRBV19,CASKGQAINYGYTF
TRBV7-2,CASSYSFFNPSTQGEQFF
TRBV6-5,CASSYSRGYYGYTF
TRBV4-1,CASSQVGRDTQYF
TRBV6-5,CASNQGAGNTIYF
TRBV28,CASSLWAGRLNTEAFF
TRBV4-3,CASSRLGTGVYEQYF
TRBV2,CASQRTGAGDTGELFF
TRBV28,CASSLWGGYSNQPQHF
TRBV12-3/TRBV12-4,CASSLRRAYGYTF